A single sample gave rise to the 16 T cell receptor beta chains below, sequenced in a study of early T cells in non-severe SARS-CoV-2 infection. TCRdb processed the 5' RACE reads anew with MiXCR; each CDR3 protein has one entry. This sample has about 66,000 distinct CDR3 sequences, with around 13% found just once. Sequencing was done on a sample of whole blood. The receptors shown here come from an adult who was a healthcare worker with PCR-confirmed SARS-CoV-2 infection or an uninfected control (not recorded which).

This clonotype was picked up many times. V usage is TRBV5-1 and J usage is TRBJ1-5, with 10 bases identical to TRBD1. The ends lost 0 bases at V and 6 bases at J; junction bases unmatched: 3. Germline lookup yields CDR1 SGHRS and CDR2 YFSETQ. The CDR3 is 15 residues long. The CDR3 loop is CASSLGQGALQPQHF. The CDR3 DNA is TGCGCCAGCAGCTTGGGACAGGGGGCACTTCAGCCCCAGCATTTT.

This clonotype was counted ten times or more. This chain uses TRBV29-1 with TRBJ2-3, with TRBD2 matching over 8 bases. This CDR3 spans 13 amino acids. With 6 bases clipped from V and 5 bases from J, the junction kept 7 bases outside the gene matches. CDR1 is SQVTM, CDR2 ANQGSEA, per germline. CDR3 in DNA: TGCAGCGTCGGACTAGCCGCCAGAGATACGCAGTATTTT. Translation gives CSVGLAARDTQYF.

Only a few counts were recorded for this clonotype. This chain connects TRBV2 to TRBJ2-5; 10 bases match TRBD2. Germline assignment: CDR1 SNHLY and CDR2 FYNNEI. The CDR3 has 15 amino acids. The trim removed 4 bases at V and 4 bases at J, leaving 6 bases unmatched. The CDR3 is CASSGAGLARETQYF. In DNA, the CDR3 is TGTGCCAGCAGTGGAGCGGGACTAGCGCGAGAGACCCAGTACTTC. Full variable domain (missing parts from reference TRBV2 and TRBJ2-5): EPEVTQTPSHQVTQMGQEVILRCVPISNHLYFYWYRQILGQKVEFLVSFYNNEISEKSEIFDDQFSVERPDGSNFTLKIRSTKLEDSAMYFCASSGAGLARETQYFGPGTRLLVL.

In this sample, this clonotype turned up many times. V is TRBV10-2 and J is TRBJ2-1; tentative D call: TRBD1 (6 bases). The germline V and J ends were trimmed by 6 bases and 4 bases, with 10 bases remaining between them. The CDR3 totals 13 residues. CDR1 and CDR2 from the germline V gene are WSHSY and SAAADI. The CDR3 sequence: CASRGATYNEQFF. The CDR3 DNA reads TGCGCCAGCAGGGGGGCTACTTACAATGAGCAGTTCTTC.

V gene TRBV9 combines with J gene TRBJ2-1, with D perhaps matching TRBD2 (6 bases). The CDR3 length is 13 residues. Per the germline V gene, CDR1 is SGDLS and CDR2 is YYNGEE. The V and J ends lost 5 bases and 7 bases respectively, with 13 bases between them. The CDR3 region has the DNA TGTGCCAGCAGTTGGAGGGCCGGGAATGAGCAGTTCTTC. Translating it yields CASSWRAGNEQFF.

This chain links TRBV28 with TRBJ2-1; D might be TRBD2 (5 bases). CDR3 length: 11 residues. Germline V gene data show CDR1 as MDHEN and CDR2 as SYDVKM. V lost 8 bases and J 12 bases, leaving 14 bases between the germline ends. CDR3: CASGPSRSQFF. CDR3 DNA: TGTGCCAGCGGGCCTAGCCGGTCGCAGTTCTTC.

This clonotype showed up many times. This sequence joins TRBV19 and TRBJ1-5, with no clear D. The V end lost 1 base, the J end lost 16 bases, and 14 bases lay between the germline ends. Germline CDR1 reads LNHDA; CDR2 reads SQIVND (reference sequence). The CDR3 loop spans 12 amino acids. The CDR3 bases are TGTGCCAGTAGTATAGTTGGCAGCCCGCAACATTTT. Encoded protein: CASSIVGSPQHF.

V gene TRBV20-1 combines with J gene TRBJ2-2; D may match TRBD1 or TRBD2 (5 bases each). V was shortened by 0 bases and J by 6 bases, with 20 bases between the two germline ends. This CDR3 has 17 residues. Germline V gives CDR1 DFQATT, CDR2 SNEGSKA (reference sequence). As DNA, the CDR3 is TGCAGTGCTAGAGAGGGTTTCGGGTCTAGCAGGGCCGGGGAGCTGTTTTTT. Translating gives CSAREGFGSSRAGELFF.

A few counts support this clonotype. The rearrangement joins TRBV3-1 to TRBJ1-1, with 9 bases identical to TRBD1. V lost 4 bases, J lost 4 bases, and 4 bases stayed unmatched. There are 14 residues in the CDR3. CDR1 is LGHDT and CDR2 is YNNKEL in the germline V gene (reference sequence). In DNA, the CDR3 is TGTGCCAGCAGCCCCGGACAGGGGATCACTGAAGCTTTCTTT. It encodes CASSPGQGITEAFF.

This clonotype was recorded a few times. One end of the junction varies from germline; a read error may be responsible. This rearrangement joins TRBV11-2 to TRBJ2-2, with 8 bases matching TRBD2. From germline, CDR1 is SGHAT and CDR2 FQNNGV. This CDR3 contains 15 residues. CDR3 nucleotides: TGTGCCACCAGCCTTCAGCGGGAGAGGGACGGGGAGCTGTTTTTT. Amino acid sequence: CATSLQRERDGELFF. The full variable domain, rest sourced from reference TRBV11-2 and TRBJ2-2, is EAGVAQSPRYKIIEKRQSVAFWCNPISGHATLYWYQQILGQGPKLLIQFQNNGVVDDSQLPKDRFSAERLKGVDSTLKIQPAKLEDSAVYLCATSLQRERDGELFFGEGSRLTVL.

This clonotype was counted at least ten times. This chain links TRBV28 with TRBJ1-3; D is uncertain. V lost 10 bases, J lost 0 bases, and 13 bases lay in between. The V gene's germline CDR1 is MDHEN and CDR2 SYDVKM. This CDR3 has 14 amino acids. Here the CDR3 reads CATSGSRSGNTIYF. CDR3 in DNA: TGTGCCACCTCGGGGTCTCGCTCTGGAAACACCATATATTTT.

This clonotype was seen repeatedly, ten times or more. V usage is TRBV28 and J usage is TRBJ2-6, with a possible D match to TRBD1 (6 bases). Trimming removed 5 bases from V and 0 bases from J, with 14 bases in between. CDR1 and CDR2 from the germline V gene are MDHEN and SYDVKM. The CDR3 consists of 17 residues. The CDR3 region has the DNA TGTGCCAGCAGTCCCGGGACACATTACTCTGGGGCCAACGTCCTGACTTTC. This translates into CASSPGTHYSGANVLTF.

Notes on this clonotype: At one of its ends the junction is not consistent with the germline gene, which may arise from a read error. The rearrangement joins TRBV18 to TRBJ2-4; tentatively, D is TRBD1 (5 bases). The germline V gene has CDR1 KGHSH and CDR2 LQKENI. This CDR3 comprises 11 residues. CDR3 sequence: CAAGFKDIQYF. CDR3 coding DNA: TGTGCCGCAGGGTTCAAAGACATTCAGTACTTC.

This clonotype has just one count. The chain employs TRBV28 and TRBJ1-2, with D unclear. The V and J ends lost 8 bases and 8 bases respectively, with 18 bases between them. The CDR3 runs to 13 residues. The germline V gene has CDR1 MDHEN and CDR2 SYDVKM. The CDR3 reads CASCRAGGAGYTF. CDR3 DNA sequence: TGTGCCAGCTGCCGGGCCGGCGGCGCCGGCTACACCTTC.

This clonotype appeared a few times. V gene TRBV24-1 combines with J gene TRBJ2-5; maybe TRBD1 (5 bases). The CDR3 loop spans 12 amino acids. The V end was cut by 9 bases, the J end by 4 bases, with 11 bases between. Germline-derived CDR1 and CDR2 are KGHDR and SFDVKD. Written as DNA, the CDR3 is TGTGCCACCGGTACAGGTCCAGAGACCCAGTACTTC. Translation gives CATGTGPETQYF.

CDR3 coding DNA: TGTGCCTGGAGCAGGACTAGCGGGAGTATCAATGAGCAGTTCTTC. Protein product: CAWSRTSGSINEQFF. The genes are TRBV30 and TRBJ2-1, with TRBD2 matching 13 bases. Germline CDR1 GTSNPN, CDR2 SVGIG (reference sequence). This CDR3 has 15 residues. The V and J ends lost 3 bases and 6 bases, in that order; junction bases with no gene match: 5.